This entry features one T cell receptor (beta chain) sequence. No antigen is known for it. Qualities for individual bases were not recorded, and no much larger clone is one base off. TCRbeta CDR3 regions were amplified from genomic DNA using the immunoSEQ Assay, a bias-controlled multiplex PCR. The study's processing was this. The number of nucleated cells in each sample was estimated by amplification of reference gene primers within the assay. To quantify the absolute abundance of each unique TCRbeta CDR3 rearrangement, sequence reads were collapsed and filtered. For each sample, productive Simpson clonality was calculated by taking the square root of Simpson's diversity index across productive rearrangements. Here the immuneACCESS table is served through TCRdb, limited to in-frame sequences with V and J called. Missing clones are a known gap in these copies; in checked studies unresolved V genes cover under half, and the rest lacks a known reason. The V and J calls and the clone size are those of that table, but D and trimming were determined from the DNA. This sample comprises hundreds of thousands of clones, approximately 92% of them detected only once. Roughly 1.1% of the sample lies in the top ten.

This sample is part of a study of blood T cell repertoires in COVID-19 (dated by TCRdb to about 2020). Broadly, across the study: Samples from collaborators originated in the United States, Italy and Spain and spanned both the acute and convalescent phases of COVID-19. Nearly every sample came with metadata listing a de-identified subject ID, COVID-19 status, age in years and sex. The repertoires were released in a freely available public database intended as a resource for research on the immune response to SARS-CoV-2. Where available, HLA class I and class II types were taken from metadata supplied by the sample provider and were not determined by assay-based typing. The prospective study material was composed of cDNA or gDNA derived from T cells, B-cell-depleted T cells, or PBMCs. The dataset comprised deeply sampled blood TCRbeta repertoires from subjects exposed to, actively infected with, or recovered from COVID-19. Samples came from the ongoing ImmuneRACE study (first 160 participants) plus 1,254 subjects from 6 global collaborators. The study at large found these results: How much clinical and demographic metadata was included differed by source and by participant, and the metadata was provided uncurated.

At the junction V is shortened by 0 bases and J by 5 bases; bases outside the gene matches: 4. For CDR1 and CDR2, the germline V gene lists SGHRS and YFSETQ. CDR3 length: 14 amino acids, cysteine to phenylalanine. Only CDR3 DNA remains: 42 bases, in frame from the first base. In the prospective study, participants were 18 to 89 years old, resided in about two dozen geographic areas of the United States, and were enrolled through a virtual design. Cohort assignment in the prospective study relied on participant-reported clinical history from a screening survey and a study questionnaire. Recovered participants in ImmuneRACE Cohort 3 were defined by two consecutive negative NP/OP PCR tests, clearance by a healthcare professional, or resolution of symptoms. In the prospective study, whole blood, serum and a nasopharyngeal or oropharyngeal swab were collected from each participant by mobile phlebotomists. Participants in the prospective study had the option to provide additional blood draws and questionnaires over a roughly two-month period. Before DNA extraction, blood samples from the prospective study were shipped at room temperature or frozen.

The source of this sequence is a young man who had recovered from COVID-19. The receptor chain draws on TRBV5-1 and TRBJ2-7, and TRBD2 matches 8 of the central bases. The sequencing sample was made of PBMCs or T cells enriched from blood (not recorded which). CDR3 sequence: CASSLAGGPHEQYF. The sequence in DNA is TGCGCCAGCAGCTTGGCGGGAGGGCCCCACGAGCAGTACTTC.